The 24 T cell receptor beta chains in this list originate from one sample, sequenced in a study of Graves' ophthalmopathy and Graves' hyperthyroidism. Beta-chain TCR CDR3 regions were amplified from RNA transcripts. Second-round multiplex PCR came after a first-round RT-PCR that employed HTBI primers. MiXCR was run by TCRdb on the multiplex PCR reads, yielding one entry per CDR3 protein. The sample lists 400,000 or so distinct CDR3 sequences, approximately 18% occurring once. What was sequenced was peripheral blood. These receptors all come from an adult woman with stable Graves' hyperthyroidism.

This clonotype was found many times. The chain employs TRBV12-3 or TRBV12-4 and TRBJ2-7; the D call may be TRBD1 or TRBD2 (5 bases each). The CDR3 loop spans 14 amino acids. Trimming removed 5 bases at V and 2 bases at J, with 13 bases between. Here the CDR3 reads CASSVGPRPYEQYF. The CDR3 DNA reads as TGTGCCAGCAGTGTGGGACCCCGGCCCTACGAGCAGTACTTC.

Points on this clonotype: This may stem from a read error, because a much larger clone lies one nucleotide away. Since the CDR3 does not end with the conserved phenylalanine or tryptophan, this likely comes from a read error. It is unclear where the CDR3 begins or ends on the DNA, so no DNA is shown, and the CDR3 is as TCRdb lists it. The chain couples TRBV6-5 to TRBJ1-1; the table gives TRBD1 as D, unverified against the DNA. Germline values: CDR1 MNHEY, CDR2 SVGAGI. The CDR3 is 14 residues long, counting both termini. CDR3 region: CASSLDTSLPEALV.

The sample holds one count of this clonotype. This clone may be a read error of a much larger clone one base away. J is TRBJ1-1 and V is TRBV6-5, with D possibly matching TRBD1 (5 bases). This CDR3 spans 15 amino acids. The germline V and J ends were trimmed by 8 bases and 1 base, with 17 bases remaining between them. Germline CDR1 reads MNHEY; CDR2 reads SVGAGI. In DNA, the CDR3 is TGTGCCAGCGGTCACGATGGGGGGGAGAACACTGAAGCTTTCTTT. The encoded protein is CASGHDGGENTEAFF.

The chain employs TRBV27 and TRBJ2-7; 10 bases align to TRBD1. After removal of 4 bases from V and 6 bases from J, the junction contained 6 bases not matched to a gene. This CDR3 has 14 amino acids. Germline lookup yields CDR1 MNHEY and CDR2 SMNVEV (reference sequence). The CDR3 DNA sequence: TGTGCCAGCAGTTCCCGCGGGACAGGGGTCGAGCAGTACTTC. Translated, it gives CASSSRGTGVEQYF.

In the case of this clonotype: At one end, the junction sequence differs from germline, possibly due to a read error. This chain uses TRBV6-2 or TRBV6-3 with TRBJ2-5; 13 nucleotides agree with TRBD2. CDR1 MNHEY and CDR2 SVGEGT come from the germline V gene. The CDR3 sequence is 17 residues long. The CDR3 DNA is TGTGCCAGCAGTCGTCCCCCGGGACTAGCGGGACAAGAGACCCAGTACTTT. This gives the protein CASSRPPGLAGQETQYF.

This clonotype was observed at least ten times. The CDR3 sequence is CSARRGSETQYF. The CDR3 nucleotides read TGCAGTGCTAGGAGGGGTTCAGAGACCCAGTACTTC. The chain employs TRBV20-1 and TRBJ2-5; D possibly matches TRBD1 or TRBD2 (5 bases each). Germline V gene data show CDR1 as DFQATT and CDR2 as SNEGSKA (reference sequence). V lost 3 bases and J lost 4, with 9 bases in between. The CDR3 extends over 12 amino acids.

Ten or more counts support this clonotype. The rearrangement uses TRBV7-2 and TRBJ1-5, with a weak D call TRBD1 (6 bases). Trimming cost V 3 bases and J 3 bases, with 12 bases left between them. This CDR3 contains 15 residues. Germline assignment: CDR1 SGHTA and CDR2 FQGNSA. The CDR3 DNA reads TGTGCCAGCAGCTTGACGGGACAACACAATCAGCCCCAGCATTTT. Translated, it gives CASSLTGQHNQPQHF.

The table lists this clonotype with many counts. The chain joins TRBV12-3 or TRBV12-4 to TRBJ2-6; 7 bases are shared with TRBD2. V lost 6 bases and J lost 0; bases outside the gene matches: 8. CDR3 size: 17 residues. The CDR3 sequence: CASSPRTGGSGANVLTF. In nucleotides, the CDR3 is TGTGCCAGCAGCCCCAGGACGGGGGGCTCTGGGGCCAACGTCCTGACTTTC.

This clonotype has at least ten counts. The CDR3 reads CSARDGGPDVIATEAFF. CDR3 coding DNA: TGCAGTGCTAGAGATGGTGGGCCTGACGTTATTGCCACTGAAGCTTTCTTT. This chain uses TRBV20-1 with TRBJ1-1; D is unresolved. The V end was cut by 0 bases, the J end by 4 bases, with 21 bases between. The CDR3 has 17 amino acids. CDR1 DFQATT and CDR2 SNEGSKA come from the germline V gene (reference sequence).

In its sample, this clonotype was seen many times. The chain has TRBV13 and TRBJ2-7; possible D gene TRBD2, 5 bases. The CDR3 runs 15 residues. Germline V CDR1 and CDR2: PRHDT, FYEKMQ (reference sequence). The V end was cut by 8 bases, the J end by 3 bases, with 20 bases between. The CDR3 loop is CASSHISERNYEQYF. The DNA for the CDR3 is TGTGCCAGCTCCCATATTAGCGAAAGGAACTACGAGCAGTACTTC. Supplemented by reference TRBV13 and TRBJ2-7, the full variable domain reads AAGVIQSPRHLIKEKRETATLKCYPIPRHDTVYWYQQGPGQDPQFLISFYEKMQSDKGSIPDRFSAQQFSDYHSELNMSSLELGDSALYFCASSHISERNYEQYFGPGTRLTVT.

At least ten counts were recorded for this clonotype. The chain joins TRBV20-1 to TRBJ2-7; D is perhaps TRBD1 (5 bases). The CDR3 is 14 amino acids. V lost 0 bases and J lost 0, with 9 bases in between. Germline loops: CDR1 DFQATT, CDR2 SNEGSKA (reference sequence). The CDR3: CSARDRTGSYEQYF. The CDR3 DNA reads as TGCAGTGCTAGAGATAGAACAGGCTCCTACGAGCAGTACTTC.

In this sample, this clonotype turned up many times. The chain uses TRBV6-2 or TRBV6-3 and TRBJ2-5; no reliable D call. Per germline, CDR1 MNHEY and CDR2 SVGEGT. The germline V and J ends were trimmed by 5 bases and 0 bases, with 7 bases remaining between them. The CDR3 loop spans 13 amino acids. The DNA for the CDR3 is TGTGCCAGCAGTGCAGAGTACCAAGAGACCCAGTACTTC. Its translation: CASSAEYQETQYF.

There are many counts of this clonotype. The V call is TRBV30, the J call TRBJ1-1; no definite D call. The CDR3 loop spans 14 amino acids. The germline V gene has CDR1 GTSNPN and CDR2 SVGIG (reference sequence). V was shortened by 5 bases and J by 3 bases, with 16 bases between the two germline ends. This CDR3 is CAWSRTVVDTEAFF. The CDR3 bases are TGTGCCTGGTCGCGGACCGTGGTCGACACTGAAGCTTTCTTT.

This clonotype was seen many times. CDR3 in amino acids: CSVDRGNTGELFF. The CDR3 coding sequence is TGCAGCGTGGACAGGGGGAACACCGGGGAGCTGTTTTTT. This rearrangement joins TRBV29-1 to TRBJ2-2; TRBD1 aligns across 9 bases. Germline V lookup: CDR1 SQVTM, CDR2 ANQGSEA. CDR3 size: 13 residues. Losses at the gene ends were 6 bases for V and 1 base for J; bases not matched to a gene: 0.

This clonotype was recorded many times. The rearrangement uses TRBV7-2 and TRBJ2-5; TRBD2 agrees at 10 bases. The germline gives CDR1 SGHTA, CDR2 FQGNSA. This CDR3 is 14 amino acids long. Trimming cost V 5 bases and J 2 bases; bases outside gene matches: 2. CDR3: CASSAGLAQETQYF. The CDR3, as DNA: TGTGCCAGCAGCGCGGGACTAGCGCAAGAGACCCAGTACTTC.

This clonotype was seen repeatedly, ten times or more. V gene TRBV19 combines with J gene TRBJ2-5, with D uncertain. Germline loops: CDR1 LNHDA, CDR2 SQIVND (reference sequence). With 2 bases removed from V and 1 base from J, the gap between germline ends came to 8 bases. The CDR3 sequence is 14 residues long. The DNA for the CDR3 is TGTGCCAGTAGTATAAAGGCCAGCCAAGAGACCCAGTACTTC. This translates into CASSIKASQETQYF.

This clonotype was found many times. This chain connects TRBV7-2 to TRBJ1-3; a possible D gene is TRBD1 (5 bases). The CDR3 has 15 amino acids. Germline values: CDR1 SGHTA, CDR2 FQGNSA. V was pared by 5 bases and J by 2 bases, with 13 bases between. In DNA form, the CDR3 reads TGTGCCAGCAGCACTAACCAGGGACCTGGAAACACCATATATTTT. Amino acid sequence: CASSTNQGPGNTIYF.

At least ten counts were recorded for this clonotype. This chain connects TRBV29-1 to TRBJ1-2, with a possible D match to TRBD1 (6 bases). The germline V gene has CDR1 SQVTM and CDR2 ANQGSEA. The length of the CDR3 is 11 residues. Trimming shortened V by 6 bases and J by 5 bases, and 10 bases separated the two germline ends. The CDR3 is CSVPQGYGYTF. The CDR3 coding sequence is TGCAGCGTCCCACAGGGATATGGCTACACCTTC.

In its sample, this clonotype was seen many times. The gene calls are TRBV20-1 and TRBJ1-1; no clear D. Germline V gives CDR1 DFQATT, CDR2 SNEGSKA (reference sequence). The germline V and J ends were trimmed by 3 bases and 7 bases, with 15 bases remaining between them. The CDR3 is 13 residues long. The CDR3 DNA sequence: TGCAGTGCTAGGGGCCCCCAGGCCCTTGAAGCTTTCTTT. Amino acid sequence: CSARGPQALEAFF.

This chain links TRBV28 with TRBJ2-7; 7 nucleotides align to TRBD1. Trimming at V came to 6 bases and at J to 4 bases, leaving 3 bases not matched to a gene. CDR1 and CDR2 from the germline V gene are MDHEN and SYDVKM. The CDR3 extends over 12 amino acids. CDR3 in amino acids: CASRTGQYEQYF. The CDR3 nucleotides read TGTGCCAGCAGGACGGGACAGTACGAGCAGTACTTC.

The chain couples TRBV28 to TRBJ1-5; 10 nucleotides match TRBD1. Germline CDR1 is MDHEN and CDR2 is SYDVKM. Trimming took 7 bases from V and 3 from J; bases not matched to a gene: 3. The CDR3 has 14 residues. CDR3 residues: CASTTGGINQPQHF. The DNA for the CDR3 is TGTGCCAGCACGACAGGGGGCATCAATCAGCCCCAGCATTTT. The whole variable domain, remainder taken from reference TRBV28 and TRBJ1-5, is DVKVTQSSRYLVKRTGEKVFLECVQDMDHENMFWYRQDPGLGLRLIYFSYDVKMKEKGDIPEGYSVSREKKERFSLILESASTNQTSMYLCASTTGGINQPQHFGDGTRLSIL.

This clonotype was observed many times. The V gene is TRBV28, the J gene TRBJ1-2; D gene uncertain. With 1 base removed from V and 2 bases from J, the gap between germline ends came to 8 bases. From germline, CDR1 is MDHEN and CDR2 SYDVKM. This CDR3 spans 14 amino acids. CDR3 sequence (DNA): TGTGCCAGCAGTTTATTCGGCTGGAACTATGGCTACACCTTC. It encodes CASSLFGWNYGYTF.

This clonotype was observed at least ten times. V gene TRBV5-1 combines with J gene TRBJ1-1; D unresolved. Germline CDR1 reads SGHRS; CDR2 reads YFSETQ. V was shortened by 1 base and J by 4 bases, with 11 bases between the two germline ends. The CDR3 loop spans 14 amino acids. The CDR3 DNA reads as TGCGCCAGCAGCTTGCGGCGTACCGGCACTGAAGCTTTCTTT. It translates to CASSLRRTGTEAFF.

Ten or more counts support this clonotype. J is TRBJ2-7 and V is TRBV20-1; 7 positions agree with TRBD2. The junction had 15 bases not matched to a gene; V was cut back by 0 bases and J by 7 bases. Germline CDR1 reads DFQATT; CDR2 reads SNEGSKA (reference sequence). This CDR3 is 16 amino acids long. CDR3 nucleotides: TGCAGTGCTAGAGATCGGGTGCTAGCGGTCGGTGGGGAGCAGTACTTC. Translation gives CSARDRVLAVGGEQYF.